The 29 T cell receptor beta chains listed next were all sequenced from one sample in a study of response to subunit inactivated influenza vaccine. TCRdb re-called the RT-PCR reads through MiXCR, storing one row per CDR3 protein. The sample lists around 470,000 distinct CDR3 sequences, approximately 7.7% occurring once. Sequenced here: PBMCs from blood, sampled around 25 months after vaccination. These receptors all come from a man between 50 and 69 years old who received an inactivated influenza vaccine.

This clonotype was seen many times. The chain links TRBV2 to TRBJ2-1; tentatively, D is TRBD1 (5 bases). The CDR3 has 13 residues. Germline V gene data show CDR1 as SNHLY and CDR2 as FYNNEI. Trimming left V 5 bases short and J 4 bases short, with 9 bases between. CDR3 in amino acids: CASSLRQYNEQFF. The CDR3 nucleotides read TGTGCCAGCAGTTTGAGACAGTACAATGAGCAGTTCTTC.

This clonotype was detected a few times. V usage is TRBV2 and J usage is TRBJ2-1, with 7 bases lining up with TRBD2. V lost 6 bases to trimming and J lost 2 bases; unmatched junction nucleotides: 7. This CDR3 has 15 amino acids. Germline V lookup: CDR1 SNHLY, CDR2 FYNNEI. The CDR3 reads CASRRLASTYNEQFF. The CDR3 region has the DNA TGTGCCAGCAGGCGACTAGCCTCCACCTACAATGAGCAGTTCTTC.

The chain links TRBV7-2 to TRBJ2-4; no definite D call. The ends were cut back, 5 bases at V and 8 bases at J, with 13 bases in the middle. Germline loops: CDR1 SGHTA, CDR2 FQGNSA. This CDR3 comprises 13 residues. CDR3 in amino acids: CASSARWMDIQYF. Here the CDR3 DNA reads TGTGCCAGCAGCGCGCGGTGGATGGACATTCAGTACTTC.

There are many counts of this clonotype. The rearrangement uses TRBV6-2 or TRBV6-3 and TRBJ2-1; perhaps TRBD2 as D (5 bases). CDR1 and CDR2 (germline): MNHEY, SVGEGT. The CDR3 runs 13 residues. V lost 0 bases to trimming and J lost 7 bases, with 7 bases between them. CDR3 sequence reads: CASSYSTTNEQFF. CDR3 DNA: TGTGCCAGCAGTTACTCGACTACTAATGAGCAGTTCTTC.

About this clonotype: One end of the junction fails to match germline, which may point to a read error. CDR3 coding DNA: TGTGCCATCCGAGTCACAGCGGGAGGGGTAGATATGCAGTATTTT. This sequence encodes CAIRVTAGGVDMQYF. The rearrangement uses TRBV10-3 and TRBJ2-3; 10 nucleotides match TRBD2. This CDR3 has 15 amino acids. The germline V gene has CDR1 ENHRY and CDR2 SYGVKD.

This clonotype was counted a few times. J is TRBJ2-1 and V is TRBV3-1, with D possibly TRBD2 on 5 matching bases. V lost 0 bases, J lost 8 bases, and 11 bases lay in between. This CDR3 region has 14 residues. Per germline, CDR1 LGHDT and CDR2 YNNKEL (reference sequence). CDR3 in amino acids: CASSQEGLAHEQFF. CDR3 sequence (DNA): TGTGCCAGCAGCCAAGAAGGTTTAGCGCATGAGCAGTTCTTC.

There are a few counts of this clonotype. The chain is built from TRBV4-2 and TRBJ2-5; 7 bases match TRBD2. The CDR3 is made up of 15 amino acids. From germline, CDR1 is LGHNA and CDR2 YNFKEQ. V lost 0 bases to trimming and J lost 4 bases; unmatched junction nucleotides: 5. CDR3: CASSQEKRGGETQYF. CDR3 DNA sequence: TGTGCCAGCAGCCAAGAAAAGCGGGGCGGAGAGACCCAGTACTTC.

This clonotype has just a few counts. The chain is built from TRBV3-1 and TRBJ1-2; 7 bases map to TRBD1. V lost 4 bases to trimming and J lost 2 bases; unmatched junction nucleotides: 13. There are 17 residues in the CDR3. CDR1 and CDR2 (germline): LGHDT, YNNKEL (reference sequence). In DNA form, the CDR3 reads TGTGCCAGCAGCCCTTTCTACCGGGACAGCTTCAACTATGGCTACACCTTC. Translated, it gives CASSPFYRDSFNYGYTF.

V is TRBV7-2 and J is TRBJ2-7; 7 positions match TRBD2. There are 14 residues in the CDR3. Trimming at V came to 5 bases and at J to 4 bases, leaving 8 bases not matched to a gene. Germline V gene data show CDR1 as SGHTA and CDR2 as FQGNSA. The CDR3 here is CASSPGGRLYEQYF. CDR3 in DNA: TGTGCCAGCAGCCCCGGGGGGAGGCTTTACGAGCAGTACTTC.

This clonotype showed up just a few times. This chain connects TRBV4-3 to TRBJ2-3; TRBD1 might be the D (5 bases). Germline CDR1 and CDR2: LGHNA and YSLEER. Trimming took 0 bases from V and 3 from J, leaving 10 bases between them. The CDR3 loop spans 15 amino acids. CDR3 residues: CASSQDRVSTDTQYF. In DNA, the CDR3 is TGCGCCAGCAGCCAAGACAGGGTTAGTACAGATACGCAGTATTTT.

The chain links TRBV4-2 to TRBJ2-2; D not resolved. The CDR3 spans 16 residues. Trimming removed 1 base at V and 7 bases at J, with 16 bases between. Per germline, CDR1 LGHNA and CDR2 YNFKEQ. The CDR3 DNA reads as TGTGCCAGCAGCCAAGGGCCACTCGGAAGTGGCGGGGAGCTGTTTTTT. Residues: CASSQGPLGSGGELFF.

The V call is TRBV7-6, the J call TRBJ2-7, with TRBD1 matching 7 bases. CDR1 and CDR2 from the germline V gene are SGHVS and FNYEAQ. V shed 3 bases, J shed 2 bases, and the junction held 7 bases outside the gene matches. The CDR3 is 15 residues long. In DNA, the CDR3 is TGTGCCAGCAGCTTCTCCCAGGGGGATACCTACGAGCAGTACTTC. Translation: CASSFSQGDTYEQYF.

This clonotype has at least ten counts. The chain recombines TRBV6-1 with TRBJ1-1; 11 bases match TRBD1. Germline trimming cut 7 bases from V and 0 bases from J; bases unmatched to any gene: 13. Germline CDR1 reads MNHNS; CDR2 reads SASEGT. The CDR3 is 18 residues long. The CDR3 DNA is TGTGCCAGCAAAGATCCGGGACAGGGGGTTGAAATGAACACTGAAGCTTTCTTT. Its translation is CASKDPGQGVEMNTEAFF.

In its sample, this clonotype was seen many times. V and J are TRBV27 and TRBJ2-5; D not certain. The CDR3 loop spans 16 amino acids. Trimming pared 5 bases from V and 3 bases from J, leaving 19 bases between. CDR1 and CDR2 from the germline V gene are MNHEY and SMNVEV (reference sequence). CDR3 nucleotides: TGTGCCAGCAGTCCTCGAGGTTACGAGTGGAAAGAGACCCAGTACTTC. Translated, it gives CASSPRGYEWKETQYF.

This clonotype occurred a few times. V and J are TRBV2 and TRBJ2-1; tentatively, D is TRBD2 (5 bases). The CDR3 covers 13 residues. Trimming shortened V by 8 bases and J by 3 bases, and 11 bases separated the two germline ends. The V gene's germline CDR1 is SNHLY and CDR2 FYNNEI. This chain's CDR3 is CASGLDFYNEQFF. In DNA form, the CDR3 reads TGTGCCAGCGGACTCGACTTCTACAATGAGCAGTTCTTC.

This clonotype was seen a handful of times. The rearrangement uses TRBV29-1 and TRBJ2-7, with 7 bases that match TRBD1. V lost 7 bases and J lost 0; bases outside the gene matches: 9. Per the germline V gene, CDR1 is SQVTM and CDR2 is ANQGSEA. This CDR3 is 14 amino acids long. The CDR3 loop reads CSALDRSGSYEQYF. The CDR3 bases are TGCAGCGCCCTGGACAGGTCCGGCTCCTACGAGCAGTACTTC.

A note on this clonotype: One end of the junction fails to match germline, which may point to a read error. As DNA, the CDR3 is TGCAGCGTTGGGAGTCTTGGGGGTGAGATCCAGTACTTC. Its translation is CSVGSLGGEIQYF. The chain carries TRBV29-1 and TRBJ2-5; tentatively, D is TRBD1 or TRBD2 (5 bases each). CDR1 SQVTM and CDR2 ANQGSEA come from the germline V gene. This CDR3 has 13 residues.

This clonotype was picked up a small number of times. This chain uses TRBV5-4 with TRBJ2-5; TRBD2 aligns across 9 bases. CDR1 is SGHNT, CDR2 YYREEE, per germline (reference sequence). V trimming: 1 base; J trimming: 5 bases; junction bases outside the gene matches: 6. The CDR3 contains 15 residues. This chain's CDR3 is CASSLLGGGAETQYF. CDR3 DNA sequence: TGTGCCAGCAGCTTGTTGGGCGGGGGGGCGGAGACCCAGTACTTC.

This clonotype has only a few counts. The chain couples TRBV24-1 to TRBJ2-3, with 12 bases that match TRBD2. V shed 1 base, J shed 4 bases, and the junction held 8 bases outside the gene matches. Germline V lookup: CDR1 KGHDR, CDR2 SFDVKD. The CDR3 length is 18 residues. This chain's CDR3 is CATSDFGLAGGPPDTQYF. In nucleotides, the CDR3 is TGTGCCACCAGTGATTTCGGGCTAGCGGGAGGGCCCCCAGATACGCAGTATTTT.

This clonotype was recorded at least ten times. The V and J genes are TRBV29-1 and TRBJ2-1; D remains ambiguous. CDR3 length: 12 residues. The V gene lost 4 bases and the J gene lost 5 bases, with 9 bases spanning the gap. Germline CDR1 is SQVTM and CDR2 is ANQGSEA. The CDR3 nucleotides read TGCAGCGTTGCTGACGGACACAATGAGCAGTTCTTC. Translating it yields CSVADGHNEQFF.

In this sample, this clonotype turned up many times. The rearrangement uses TRBV11-2 and TRBJ1-1; D gene ambiguous. The germline V gene encodes CDR1 SGHAT and CDR2 FQNNGV. The CDR3 runs to 15 residues. V dropped 2 bases and J dropped 1 base, with 11 bases sitting between them. CDR3 DNA sequence: TGTGCCAGCAGCTTATCTGACTCATCGAACACTGAAGCTTTCTTT. Residues: CASSLSDSSNTEAFF.

This clonotype was seen more than once but under ten times. The V call is TRBV5-1, the J call TRBJ1-5; D gene ambiguous. V gave up 4 bases and J gave up 4 bases, with 9 bases separating them. There are 13 residues in the CDR3. The germline gives CDR1 SGHRS, CDR2 YFSETQ. The CDR3 spells CASSATVNQPQHF. CDR3 bases: TGCGCCAGCAGCGCCACAGTAAATCAGCCCCAGCATTTT.

The rearrangement joins TRBV6-5 to TRBJ1-3, with D possibly being TRBD1 (5 bases). Germline V gene sequence: CDR1 MNHEY, CDR2 SVGAGI. The CDR3 has 16 amino acids. Trimming removed 0 bases at V and 4 bases at J, with 13 bases between. The CDR3 loop is CASSYSAGTRGNTIYF. The CDR3 bases are TGTGCCAGCAGTTACTCGGCAGGGACTAGAGGAAACACCATATATTTT.

The J gene is TRBJ1-5, the V gene TRBV20-1; D is uncertain. V lost 1 base, J lost 0 bases, and 22 bases lay in between. This CDR3 has 19 amino acids. Germline CDR1 DFQATT, CDR2 SNEGSKA (reference sequence). The CDR3 sequence is CSARGWIDGLNYSNQPQHF. CDR3 sequence (DNA): TGCAGTGCTAGAGGGTGGATTGACGGCCTCAACTATAGCAATCAGCCCCAGCATTTT.

This clonotype was observed a few times. The rearrangement links TRBV20-1 to TRBJ2-1, with 7 bases that match TRBD2. Trimming took 5 bases from V and 3 from J; bases not matched to a gene: 10. This CDR3 contains 15 residues. Germline CDR1 and CDR2: DFQATT and SNEGSKA (reference sequence). CDR3 nucleotides: TGCAGTGCTTCAAGGGGCGGGGGAATCTACAATGAGCAGTTCTTC. Translating gives CSASRGGGIYNEQFF.

This clonotype was picked up a small number of times. This rearrangement joins TRBV4-3 to TRBJ2-7, with no clear D. Germline CDR1 reads LGHNA; CDR2 reads YSLEER. The ends were cut back, 1 base at V and 6 bases at J, with 10 bases in the middle. This CDR3 has 13 residues. DNA of the CDR3: TGCGCCAGCAGCCAAGTCGAAGGGTCCGAGCAGTACTTC. It yields the protein CASSQVEGSEQYF.

Ten or more counts support this clonotype. V usage is TRBV5-1 and J usage is TRBJ1-2; tentatively, D is TRBD1 (5 bases). Germline V gives CDR1 SGHRS, CDR2 YFSETQ. The CDR3 extends over 14 amino acids. The V end lost 4 bases, the J end lost 4 bases, and 14 bases lay between the germline ends. This CDR3 is CASSMTGGTYGYTF. CDR3 nucleotide sequence: TGCGCCAGCAGCATGACGGGAGGGACCTATGGCTACACCTTC.

This clonotype has at least ten counts. The V gene is TRBV5-1, the J gene TRBJ1-4; 10 bases map to TRBD1. J was trimmed by 8 bases and V by 4 bases; bases with no gene match: 8. This CDR3 comprises 15 residues. Germline-derived CDR1 and CDR2 are SGHRS and YFSETQ. CDR3 nucleotide sequence: TGCGCCAGCAGCCCGGGGGACAGGGGTCCGGAAAAACTGTTTTTT. It codes for CASSPGDRGPEKLFF.

The V and J genes are TRBV5-1 and TRBJ1-4, with D possibly being TRBD1 (5 bases). V gave up 4 bases and J gave up 8 bases, with 18 bases separating them. The CDR3 runs to 15 residues. Germline CDR1 is SGHRS and CDR2 is YFSETQ. The CDR3 here is CASSGGTAITEKLFF. The CDR3 nucleotides are TGCGCCAGCAGCGGCGGGACGGCCATCACGGAAAAACTGTTTTTT.